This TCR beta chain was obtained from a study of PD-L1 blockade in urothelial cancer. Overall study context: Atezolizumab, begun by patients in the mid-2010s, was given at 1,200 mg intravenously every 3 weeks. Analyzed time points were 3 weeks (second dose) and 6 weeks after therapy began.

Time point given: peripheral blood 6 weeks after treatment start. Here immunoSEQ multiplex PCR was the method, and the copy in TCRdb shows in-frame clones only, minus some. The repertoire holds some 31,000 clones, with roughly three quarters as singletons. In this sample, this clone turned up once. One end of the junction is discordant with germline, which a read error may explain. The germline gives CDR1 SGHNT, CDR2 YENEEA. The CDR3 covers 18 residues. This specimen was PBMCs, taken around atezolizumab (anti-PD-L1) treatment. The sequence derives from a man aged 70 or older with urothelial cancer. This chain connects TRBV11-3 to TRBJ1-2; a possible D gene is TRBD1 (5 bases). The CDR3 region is CASSSAYPGGRGLREPDF. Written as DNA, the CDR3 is TGTGCCAGCAGCTCCGCCTACCCCGGGGGACGGGGTTTGAGAGAACCGGACTTC.